The rows below give T cell receptor beta chains drawn from one sample of a study of control samples from healthy donors and cancer patients. Using immunoSEQ multiplex PCR, the repertoire was profiled, and TCRdb retains in-frame clones only, with some absent. The sample includes about 150,000 clones, 93% seen only once; the top ten take around 2.2%. Source material: blood. These receptors all come from a man aged 45 to 65 in good health. CDR3s include the opening cysteine and the closing phenylalanine or tryptophan. Clone size appears in some rows only: once, few, many, or a class for an expanded clone.

j_gene | abundance | v_gene | CDR3aa
TRBJ2-3 | - | TRBV30 | CAWRGQGNTDTQYF
TRBJ2-5 | - | TRBV7-3 | CASSNRLAGVETQYF
TRBJ2-7 | - | TRBV28 | CASSSGIYEQYF
TRBJ2-2 | - | TRBV5-1 | CASSPTSGTNTGELFF
TRBJ1-2 | - | TRBV5-1 | CASIENPGNYGYTF
TRBJ2-7 | - | TRBV27 | CASSAGGSTYEQYF
TRBJ1-6 | - | TRBV29-1 | CSVGTGSYNSPLHF
TRBJ2-5 | - | TRBV28 | CASSLPGLAETQYF
TRBJ1-2 | once | TRBV11-2 | CASSLGRTGYGYTF
TRBJ2-3 | - | TRBV14 | CASSQEGQRSVGDTQYF
TRBJ2-7 | - | TRBV7-3 | CASSLGPANEQYF
TRBJ1-3 | - | TRBV29-1 | CSVEESSGNTIYF
TRBJ2-5 | once | TRBV5-1 | CASSLGGRVAETQYF
TRBJ1-2 | - | TRBV5-1 | CASSPEPGAPYGYTF
TRBJ2-4 | - | TRBV25-1 | CATRPSGRIGKNIQYF
TRBJ2-1 | once | TRBV6-6 | CASSLLAGAYNEQFF
TRBJ2-1 | few | TRBV3-1/TRBV3-2 | CASSPDLGADNEQFF
TRBJ1-2 | once | TRBV10-3 | CAISRDSVYGYTF
TRBJ2-7 | - | TRBV11-2 | CASSLASGPSYEQYF
TRBJ2-7 | - | TRBV5-5 | CASSDPGPREQYF
TRBJ2-1 | - | TRBV4-2 | CASSHLAGSYNEQFF
TRBJ1-5 | - | TRBV2 | CASSPGQGTNQPQHF
TRBJ1-2 | - | TRBV5-6 | CASAIQGVVLLGYTF
TRBJ2-6 | - | TRBV28 | CASSSRDANSGANVLTF
TRBJ2-6 | - | TRBV10-2 | CASSRSGLAGEAGANVLTF